The 20 T cell receptor beta chains below were found in one sample sequenced in a study of HIV-infected patients and healthy controls. All unsorted peripheral T cells were captured because whole blood was used without fractionation. cDNA was made from approximately 500 ng RNA using alpha and beta constant primers. Alpha and beta chain libraries were made separately by chain-specific third strand synthesis with multiplexing indices. TCRdb called the 5' RACE reads again in MiXCR, with one record for every CDR3 protein. The sample records 17,000 or so distinct CDR3 sequences, 5.5% being singletons. Sample: blood. The origin of the receptors is an adult in good health.

Remarks on this clonotype: At one boundary the junction diverges from the germline segment, which might be a read error. This chain links TRBV20-1 with TRBJ2-3, with 9 bases lining up with TRBD1. Germline V gene lookup returns CDR1 DFQATT and CDR2 SNEGSKA (reference sequence). The CDR3 has 15 residues. In nucleotides, the CDR3 is TGCAGTGCTAGACGGACAGGGGTGAGCACAGATATGCAGTATTTT. It is translated as CSARRTGVSTDMQYF.

This clonotype was recorded a few times. The chain joins TRBV12-3 or TRBV12-4 to TRBJ1-4; no clear D. The length of the CDR3 is 15 residues. The ends were cut back, 5 bases at V and 7 bases at J, with 17 bases in the middle. CDR3 bases: TGTGCCAGCAGTGAGCGGACCGCCCAGCGTGAAAAACTGTTTTTT. It codes for CASSERTAQREKLFF.

In its sample, this clonotype was seen many times. The CDR3 protein is CASTPWGGLQETQYF. The CDR3 nucleotides are TGTGCCAGCACTCCTTGGGGGGGGCTGCAAGAGACCCAGTACTTC. The chain uses TRBV28 and TRBJ2-5; the D gene is possibly TRBD2 (7 bases). Germline V gene data show CDR1 as MDHEN and CDR2 as SYDVKM. The CDR3 consists of 15 residues. Deletions cut 7 bases from V and 2 bases from J, with 17 bases between.

This clonotype was counted ten times or more. This chain uses TRBV6-6 with TRBJ2-5; D may be TRBD1 (6 bases). The germline gives CDR1 MNHNY, CDR2 SVGAGI (reference sequence). V lost 4 bases to trimming and J lost 5 bases, with 11 bases between them. This CDR3 has 13 residues. CDR3 sequence (DNA): TGTGCCAGCAGTTTGTACAGGGATGAGACCCAGTACTTC. It encodes CASSLYRDETQYF.

This clonotype appeared many times. J is TRBJ1-2 and V is TRBV7-3; D uncertain. Trimming took 1 base from V and 8 from J, leaving 14 bases between them. The CDR3 is made up of 14 amino acids. The germline gives CDR1 SGHTA, CDR2 FQGTGA. CDR3: CASSLIGQIRGYTF. DNA for the CDR3: TGTGCCAGCAGCTTAATCGGGCAGATTCGGGGCTACACCTTC.

This clonotype showed up many times. The chain carries TRBV7-2 and TRBJ1-2, with D hard to call. The length of the CDR3 is 15 residues. CDR1 SGHTA and CDR2 FQGNSA come from the germline V gene. The V end lost 1 base, the J end lost 0 bases, and 9 bases lay between the germline ends. CDR3 DNA sequence: TGTGCCAGCAGCTTAGGAGGCGGCGCTAACTATGGCTACACCTTC. The encoded protein is CASSLGGGANYGYTF. The full variable domain, completed using reference TRBV7-2 and TRBJ1-2, is GAGVSQSPSNKVTEKGKDVELRCDPISGHTALYWYRQSLGQGLEFLIYFQGNSAPDKSGLPSDRFSAERTGGSVSTLTIQRTQQEDSAVYLCASSLGGGANYGYTFGSGTRLTVV.

This clonotype was seen many times. CDR3 protein: CASGVQSNQPQHF. Here the CDR3 DNA reads TGTGCCAGCGGGGTCCAAAGCAATCAGCCCCAGCATTTT. The chain couples TRBV2 to TRBJ1-5; D is unclear. This CDR3 spans 13 amino acids. Germline V lookup: CDR1 SNHLY, CDR2 FYNNEI. Trimming removed 8 bases from V and 1 base from J, with 9 bases in between.

By sample fraction, this clonotype is medium-sized (0.01 to 0.1%). CDR3 nucleotide sequence: TGTGCCAGCAGCTTTCTTCGCCGCACAGATACGCAGTATTTT. As protein: CASSFLRRTDTQYF. This rearrangement joins TRBV5-5 to TRBJ2-3; D uncertain. The CDR3 has 14 residues. V was pared by 2 bases and J by 1 base, with 8 bases between. Looked up from germline, CDR1 is SGHKS and CDR2 is YYEKEE (reference sequence). Together with reference TRBV5-5 and TRBJ2-3, the CDR3 gives the full variable domain: DAGVTQSPTHLIKTRGQQVTLRCSPISGHKSVSWYQQVLGQGPQFIFQYYEKEERGRGNFPDRFSARQFPNYSSELNVNALLLGDSALYLCASSFLRRTDTQYFGPGTRLTVL.

This clonotype is judged medium-sized. The J gene is TRBJ2-7, the V gene TRBV7-2; D not resolved. CDR3 size: 12 residues. CDR1 is SGHTA and CDR2 is FQGNSA in the germline V gene. The V end was cut by 0 bases, the J end by 7 bases, with 7 bases between. This chain's CDR3 is CASSLASWEQYF. CDR3 DNA sequence: TGTGCCAGCAGCTTAGCCAGTTGGGAGCAGTACTTC.

This clonotype was seen repeatedly, ten times or more. The chain carries TRBV29-1 and TRBJ1-1; tentatively, D is TRBD1 (6 bases). CDR1 and CDR2 (germline): SQVTM, ANQGSEA. CDR3 length: 13 residues. Trimming took off 6 bases at V and 0 bases at J, with 11 bases between the two ends. CDR3 in DNA: TGCAGCGTAGCGACAGGACTGAACACTGAAGCTTTCTTT. Residues: CSVATGLNTEAFF.

This chain uses TRBV5-1 with TRBJ2-3; D uncertain. V was pared by 1 base and J by 5 bases, with 5 bases between. The CDR3 length is 12 residues. Germline CDR1 and CDR2: SGHRS and YFSETQ. CDR3 in DNA: TGCGCCAGCAGCTTGCGCGAAGATACGCAGTATTTT. Protein product: CASSLREDTQYF. The whole variable domain, filled in from reference TRBV5-1 and TRBJ2-3, reads KAGVTQTPRYLIKTRGQQVTLSCSPISGHRSVSWYQQTPGQGLQFLFEYFSETQRNKGNFPGRFSGRQFSNSRSEMNVSTLELGDSALYLCASSLREDTQYFGPGTRLTVL.

This clonotype was seen at least ten times. Mismatch with germline at one junction end may stem from a read error. The chain employs TRBV7-7 and TRBJ2-1, with 7 positions matching TRBD1. The CDR3 spans 14 residues. Germline V lookup: CDR1 SSHAT, CDR2 FNYEAQ (reference sequence). The CDR3 region has the DNA TGTGCTAGCAGCCCCCAGACAGGGTTCGATGAGCAGTTCTTC. It yields the protein CASSPQTGFDEQFF.

This clonotype was recorded a few times. The CDR3 sequence: CSFSRGAYEQYF. CDR3 in DNA: TGCAGCTTCAGCAGGGGGGCCTACGAGCAGTACTTC. The V and J genes are TRBV29-1 and TRBJ2-7, with a tentative D call TRBD1 (7 bases). CDR1 SQVTM and CDR2 ANQGSEA come from the germline V gene. The CDR3 has 12 amino acids. V lost 8 bases and J lost 2, with 13 bases in between.

This clonotype was detected many times. V usage is TRBV7-2 and J usage is TRBJ1-5; D is uncertain. Germline CDR1 reads SGHTA; CDR2 reads FQGNSA. V was pared by 5 bases and J by 2 bases, with 13 bases between. This CDR3 is 15 amino acids long. The CDR3 sequence is CASSAYSTGNQPQHF. The DNA of the CDR3 is TGTGCCAGCAGCGCATATAGTACGGGCAATCAGCCCCAGCATTTT. The full variable domain, with the rest looked up from reference TRBV7-2 and TRBJ1-5, is GAGVSQSPSNKVTEKGKDVELRCDPISGHTALYWYRQSLGQGLEFLIYFQGNSAPDKSGLPSDRFSAERTGGSVSTLTIQRTQQEDSAVYLCASSAYSTGNQPQHFGDGTRLSIL.

This clonotype was seen repeatedly, ten times or more. The genes are TRBV2 and TRBJ2-1; 11 bases fit TRBD2. Unmatched junction bases numbered 10, after V lost 3 bases and J lost 6 bases. The germline V gene encodes CDR1 SNHLY and CDR2 FYNNEI. The CDR3 is 17 amino acids. This CDR3 reads CASSDRASGGRGNEQFF. The CDR3 region has the DNA TGTGCCAGCAGTGACCGGGCTAGCGGGGGGCGAGGCAATGAGCAGTTCTTC. The variable domain in full, with the rest retrieved from reference TRBV2 and TRBJ2-1, is EPEVTQTPSHQVTQMGQEVILRCVPISNHLYFYWYRQILGQKVEFLVSFYNNEISEKSEIFDDQFSVERPDGSNFTLKIRSTKLEDSAMYFCASSDRASGGRGNEQFFGPGTRLTVL.

At least ten counts were recorded for this clonotype. The chain links TRBV9 to TRBJ2-3; D is perhaps TRBD1 (6 bases). Germline CDR1 reads SGDLS; CDR2 reads YYNGEE. CDR3 length equals 14 residues. V was pared by 3 bases and J by 2 bases, with 10 bases between. CDR3 coding DNA: TGTGCCAGCAGCGAGACAGGAAACACAGATACGCAGTATTTT. Its protein is CASSETGNTDTQYF.

This clonotype occurred many times. This chain uses TRBV14 with TRBJ1-2; D uncertain. The CDR3 covers 16 residues. The germline V gene has CDR1 SGHDN and CDR2 FVKESK. Trimming left V 4 bases short and J 2 bases short, with 17 bases between. CDR3 amino acids: CASSLRGGSSNYGYTF. For the CDR3, the DNA is TGTGCCAGCAGCCTTCGCGGAGGCAGCAGCAACTATGGCTACACCTTC. The full variable domain, completed using reference TRBV14 and TRBJ1-2, is EAGVTQFPSHSVIEKGQTVTLRCDPISGHDNLYWYRRVMGKEIKFLLHFVKESKQDESGMPNNRFLAERTGGTYSTLKVQPAELEDSGVYFCASSLRGGSSNYGYTFGSGTRLTVV.

This clonotype was counted many times. The V gene is TRBV28, the J gene TRBJ1-5; possibly TRBD1 for D (6 bases). CDR1 and CDR2 (germline): MDHEN, SYDVKM. Between the trimmed V and J ends, which lost 1 base and 13 bases, there was a span of 8 bases. The CDR3 length is 11 residues. CDR3 bases: TGTGCCAGCAGTTTATTAGGGGGTCAGCATTTT. Translating it yields CASSLLGGQHF.

This clonotype has at least ten counts. The rearrangement joins TRBV19 to TRBJ2-6, with unresolved D. The CDR3 consists of 17 residues. Germline-derived CDR1 and CDR2 are LNHDA and SQIVND (reference sequence). V gave up 5 bases and J gave up 0 bases, with 14 bases separating them. The CDR3 DNA is TGTGCCAGTAGTTTTGGTGGCAGAATCTCTGGGGCCAACGTCCTGACTTTC. Its protein product is CASSFGGRISGANVLTF.

The chain employs TRBV19 and TRBJ2-7; weak D call: TRBD1 (6 bases). In germline, CDR1 is LNHDA, CDR2 SQIVND (reference sequence). The V end lost 3 bases, the J end lost 1 base, and 13 bases lay between the germline ends. The CDR3 is made up of 15 amino acids. This chain's CDR3 is CASSIGQGLSYEQYF. The CDR3 DNA follows: TGTGCCAGTAGTATCGGGCAGGGGCTATCCTACGAGCAGTACTTC.